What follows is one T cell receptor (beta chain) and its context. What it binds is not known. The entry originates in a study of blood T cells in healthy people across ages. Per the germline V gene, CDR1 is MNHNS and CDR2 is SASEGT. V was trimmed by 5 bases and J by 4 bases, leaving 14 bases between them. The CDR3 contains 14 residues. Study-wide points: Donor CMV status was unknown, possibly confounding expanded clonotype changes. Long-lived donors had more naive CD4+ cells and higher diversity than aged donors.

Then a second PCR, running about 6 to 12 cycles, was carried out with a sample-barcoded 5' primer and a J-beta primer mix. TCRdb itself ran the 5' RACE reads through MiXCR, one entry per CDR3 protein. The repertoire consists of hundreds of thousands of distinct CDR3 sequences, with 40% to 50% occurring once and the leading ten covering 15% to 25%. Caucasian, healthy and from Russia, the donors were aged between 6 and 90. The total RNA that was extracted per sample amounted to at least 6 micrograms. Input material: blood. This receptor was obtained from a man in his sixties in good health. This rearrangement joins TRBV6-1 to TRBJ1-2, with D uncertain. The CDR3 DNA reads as TGTGCCAGCAGTACCGGACGGCCTAGCTATGGCTACACCTTC. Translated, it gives CASSTGRPSYGYTF.